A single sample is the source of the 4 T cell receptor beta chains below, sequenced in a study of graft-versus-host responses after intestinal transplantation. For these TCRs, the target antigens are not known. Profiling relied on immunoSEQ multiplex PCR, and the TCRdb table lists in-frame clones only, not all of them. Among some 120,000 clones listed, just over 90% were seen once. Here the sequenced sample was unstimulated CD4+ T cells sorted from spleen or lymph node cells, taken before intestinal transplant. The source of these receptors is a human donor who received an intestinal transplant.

The DNA of the CDR3 is TGTGCCAGCAGTTTTGACAGGGGGTCTATGGCTGAAGCTTTCTTT. It is translated as CASSFDRGSMAEAFF. The chain carries TRBV6-1 and TRBJ1-1; 9 bases match TRBD1. V lost 5 bases, J lost 6 bases, and 10 bases stayed unmatched. Germline CDR1 and CDR2: MNHNS and SASEGT. There are 15 residues in the CDR3.

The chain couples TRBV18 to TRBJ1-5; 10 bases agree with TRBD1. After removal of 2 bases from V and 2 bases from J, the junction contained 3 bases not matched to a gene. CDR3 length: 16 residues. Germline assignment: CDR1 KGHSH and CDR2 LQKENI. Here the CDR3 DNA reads TGTGCCAGCTCACCATCCGGGACAGGGGGCAATCAGCCCCAGCATTTT. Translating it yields CASSPSGTGGNQPQHF.

The DNA for the CDR3 is TGCGCCAGCAGCTCCGACGACAGGGGTAGCAATCAGCCCCAGCATTTT. Its translation is CASSSDDRGSNQPQHF. This chain joins TRBV5-1 and TRBJ1-5, with TRBD1 matching over 8 bases. CDR3 length equals 16 residues. The J segment lost 0 bases and the V segment lost 3 bases, leaving 5 bases of the junction unmatched. The V gene's germline CDR1 is SGHRS and CDR2 YFSETQ.

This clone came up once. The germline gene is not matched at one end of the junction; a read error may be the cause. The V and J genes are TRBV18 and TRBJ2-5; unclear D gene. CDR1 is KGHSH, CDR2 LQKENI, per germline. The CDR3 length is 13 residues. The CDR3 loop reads CACSWHSQETQYF. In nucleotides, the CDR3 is TGTGCCTGCTCATGGCACAGCCAAGAGACCCAGTACTTC. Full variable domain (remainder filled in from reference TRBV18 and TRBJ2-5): NAGVMQNPRHLVRRRGQEARLRCSPMKGHSHVYWYRQLPEEGLKFMVYLQKENIIDESGMPKERFSAEFPKEGPSILRIQQVVRGDSAAYFCACSWHSQETQYFGPGTRLLVL.